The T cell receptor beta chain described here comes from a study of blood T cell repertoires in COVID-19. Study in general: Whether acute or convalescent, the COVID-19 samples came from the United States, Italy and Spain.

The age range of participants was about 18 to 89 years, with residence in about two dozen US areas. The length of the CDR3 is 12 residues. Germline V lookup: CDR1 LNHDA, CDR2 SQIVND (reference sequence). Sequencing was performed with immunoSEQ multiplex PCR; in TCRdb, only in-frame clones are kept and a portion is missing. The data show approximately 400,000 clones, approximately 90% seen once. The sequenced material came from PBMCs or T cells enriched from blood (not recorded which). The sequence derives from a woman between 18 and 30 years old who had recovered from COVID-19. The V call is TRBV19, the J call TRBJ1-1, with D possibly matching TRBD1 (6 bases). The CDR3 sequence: CATAGANTEAFF. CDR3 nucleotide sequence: TGTGCTACAGCAGGGGCGAACACTGAAGCTTTCTTT.